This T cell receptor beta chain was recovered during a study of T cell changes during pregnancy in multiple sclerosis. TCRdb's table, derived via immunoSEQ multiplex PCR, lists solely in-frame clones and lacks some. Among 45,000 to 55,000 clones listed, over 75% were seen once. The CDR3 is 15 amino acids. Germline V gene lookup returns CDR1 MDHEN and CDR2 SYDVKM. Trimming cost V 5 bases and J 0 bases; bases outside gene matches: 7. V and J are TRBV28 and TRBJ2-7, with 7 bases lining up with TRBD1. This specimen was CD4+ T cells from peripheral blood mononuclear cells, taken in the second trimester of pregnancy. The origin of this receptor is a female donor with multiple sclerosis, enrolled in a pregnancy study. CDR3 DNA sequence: TGTGCCAGCAGTCCCGGGACAGCCTACTCCTACGAGCAGTACTTC. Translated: CASSPGTAYSYEQYF.